Presented here are 25 T cell receptor beta chains from one specimen sequenced in a study of T-cell reconstitution after alpha-beta-depleted transplantation in children. Molecular barcoding with unique molecular identifiers was used for the TCRbeta library. TCRdb itself ran the PCR reads through MiXCR, one entry per CDR3 protein. The table shows about 200,000 distinct CDR3 sequences, with roughly 15% occurring only once. The sequences come from PBMCs from the stem cell graft donor, collected from the stem cell graft. All receptors derive from a human donor who donated a stem cell graft to a child with acute lymphoblastic leukemia.

This clonotype was seen more than once but under ten times. This chain uses TRBV5-1 with TRBJ1-1; tentative D call: TRBD1 (6 bases). CDR1 is SGHRS and CDR2 is YFSETQ in the germline V gene. Trimming left V 1 base short and J 5 bases short, with 12 bases between. The CDR3 has 14 amino acids. The CDR3 DNA follows: TGCGCCAGCAGCTTGTCCACCCAGGGGACTGAAGCTTTCTTT. Its translation is CASSLSTQGTEAFF.

This clonotype occurred many times. A read error may produce the germline difference seen at one junction end. The gene calls are TRBV7-9 and TRBJ2-2; 10 bases fit TRBD2. This CDR3 region has 16 residues. CDR1 SEHNR and CDR2 FQNEAQ come from the germline V gene (reference sequence). This chain's CDR3 is CAGSGRALERTGELFF. The CDR3 coding sequence is TGTGCCGGCAGCGGGAGGGCCCTCGAGAGGACCGGGGAGCTGTTTTTT.

The table lists this clonotype with a few counts. The chain couples TRBV20-1 to TRBJ1-1; no clear D gene. There are 13 residues in the CDR3. Germline CDR1 and CDR2: DFQATT and SNEGSKA (reference sequence). The ends were cut back, 6 bases at V and 3 bases at J, with 14 bases in the middle. The CDR3 DNA reads as TGCAGTGCCGAGCCGACGGAATACACTGAAGCTTTCTTT. As protein: CSAEPTEYTEAFF.

This clonotype has ten or more counts. The chain uses TRBV10-2 and TRBJ2-7; D unclear. Looked up from germline, CDR1 is WSHSY and CDR2 is SAAADI. Trimming removed 2 bases from V and 6 bases from J, with 5 bases in between. The CDR3 totals 11 residues. DNA of the CDR3: TGCGCCAGCAGTGAGCCCCGCGAGCAGTACTTC. It translates to CASSEPREQYF.

The chain has TRBV12-5 and TRBJ1-1; no firm D call. V lost 5 bases and J lost 0, with 16 bases in between. The CDR3 contains 16 residues. Germline CDR1 reads LGHNT; CDR2 reads FRNRAP. The CDR3 spells CASGPNYQIMNTEAFF. DNA for the CDR3: TGTGCTAGTGGTCCCAATTATCAGATCATGAACACTGAAGCTTTCTTT.

The rearrangement joins TRBV20-1 to TRBJ1-6; 8 bases are shared with TRBD1. The V gene's germline CDR1 is DFQATT and CDR2 SNEGSKA (reference sequence). After removal of 1 base from V and 10 bases from J, the junction contained 9 bases not matched to a gene. The CDR3 extends over 15 amino acids. The CDR3 sequence is CSARVTGGGRSPLHF. Here the CDR3 DNA reads TGCAGTGCTAGAGTAACAGGGGGAGGGCGATCACCCCTCCACTTT.

In this sample, this clonotype turned up many times. V is TRBV12-3 or TRBV12-4 and J is TRBJ1-6; D is unresolved. Trimming removed 3 bases from V and 10 bases from J, with 10 bases in between. This CDR3 is 13 amino acids long. The chain's CDR3 is CASSFGMGSPLHF. CDR3 coding DNA: TGTGCCAGCAGTTTCGGTATGGGCTCACCCCTCCACTTT.

This clonotype was counted ten times or more. J is TRBJ2-5 and V is TRBV5-1; D uncertain. The CDR3 is 13 amino acids. V gave up 1 base and J gave up 4 bases, with 8 bases separating them. Germline V gene sequence: CDR1 SGHRS, CDR2 YFSETQ. The CDR3 nucleotides read TGCGCCAGCAGCTTGCAGACCGGAGAGACCCAGTACTTC. Amino acids: CASSLQTGETQYF.

This clonotype was counted ten times or more. The V and J genes are TRBV20-1 and TRBJ1-2, with a weak D call TRBD1 (5 bases). The CDR3 runs 14 residues. Looked up from germline, CDR1 is DFQATT and CDR2 is SNEGSKA (reference sequence). V gave up 3 bases and J gave up 4 bases, with 15 bases separating them. The CDR3 sequence: CSASYRRGGYGYTF. The CDR3 coding sequence is TGCAGTGCTAGTTATCGGAGGGGCGGCTATGGCTACACCTTC.

The chain combines TRBV6-2 or TRBV6-3 with TRBJ2-2; 8 positions agree with TRBD1. J gave up 1 base and V 10 bases, and 11 bases lay outside the gene matches. The CDR3 totals 16 residues. CDR1 and CDR2 (germline): MNHEY, SVGEGT. The CDR3 DNA reads TGTGCCACCTCGCTCGGGACAGGAGAGAACACCGGGGAGCTGTTTTTT. As protein: CATSLGTGENTGELFF.

In this sample, this clonotype turned up many times. The rearrangement joins TRBV20-1 to TRBJ2-5; TRBD2 might be the D (5 bases). The CDR3 has 14 residues. Germline V gene data show CDR1 as DFQATT and CDR2 as SNEGSKA (reference sequence). The V end lost 6 bases, the J end lost 1 base, and 15 bases lay between the germline ends. The CDR3 DNA reads as TGCAGTGCGGGGAAAGATGGGAGCCAAGAGACCCAGTACTTC. Its translation is CSAGKDGSQETQYF.

V usage is TRBV12-3 or TRBV12-4 and J usage is TRBJ2-2; unclear D gene. The V gene lost 7 bases and the J gene lost 1 base, with 1 base spanning the gap. CDR3 length: 11 residues. The CDR3 spells CASMNTGELFF. The CDR3 DNA follows: TGTGCCAGCATGAACACCGGGGAGCTGTTTTTT.

This clonotype was seen at least ten times. The chain couples TRBV4-1 to TRBJ1-2; D not certain. Per the germline V gene, CDR1 is MGHRA and CDR2 is YSYEKL. Trimming removed 0 bases from V and 8 bases from J, with 19 bases in between. The CDR3 spans 16 residues. CDR3 sequence reads: CASSQEVSVPVGGYTF. Here the CDR3 DNA reads TGCGCCAGCAGCCAAGAAGTGTCAGTGCCAGTGGGCGGCTACACCTTC.

This clonotype was counted between two and nine times. The rearrangement joins TRBV6-1 to TRBJ2-1; possibly TRBD1 for D (6 bases). V lost 6 bases and J 0 bases, leaving 12 bases between the germline ends. CDR3 length: 15 amino acids. Germline V gene lookup returns CDR1 MNHNS and CDR2 SASEGT. As DNA, the CDR3 is TGTGCCAGCAGCCGGACAGAGAGCTCCTACAATGAGCAGTTCTTC. Its translation is CASSRTESSYNEQFF.

Ten or more counts support this clonotype. The rearrangement links TRBV28 to TRBJ2-7, with D uncertain. CDR3 length: 12 residues. Deletions cut 3 bases from V and 3 bases from J, with 6 bases between. The germline gives CDR1 MDHEN, CDR2 SYDVKM. The chain's CDR3 is CASSFWDYEQYF. The CDR3 DNA reads TGTGCCAGCAGTTTTTGGGACTACGAGCAGTACTTC.

This rearrangement joins TRBV18 to TRBJ2-7; D is undetermined. The CDR3 sequence is 13 residues long. Germline loops: CDR1 KGHSH, CDR2 LQKENI. V lost 1 base and J lost 3, with 7 bases in between. The CDR3 nucleotides are TGTGCCAGCTCACCACAGGGTAACTACGAGCAGTACTTC. The encoded protein is CASSPQGNYEQYF. Together with reference TRBV18 and TRBJ2-7, the CDR3 gives the full variable domain: NAGVMQNPRHLVRRRGQEARLRCSPMKGHSHVYWYRQLPEEGLKFMVYLQKENIIDESGMPKERFSAEFPKEGPSILRIQQVVRGDSAAYFCASSPQGNYEQYFGPGTRLTVT.

At least ten counts were recorded for this clonotype. The chain joins TRBV7-2 to TRBJ2-7; D may be TRBD1 or TRBD2 (5 bases each). The germline V gene encodes CDR1 SGHTA and CDR2 FQGNSA. CDR3 length equals 14 residues. Trimming pared 4 bases from V and 4 bases from J, leaving 14 bases between. The CDR3, as DNA: TGTGCCAGCAGCTACCCGGGACGGATTTACGAGCAGTACTTC. Protein product: CASSYPGRIYEQYF.

This clonotype was counted only a few times. J is TRBJ2-3 and V is TRBV13; D is perhaps TRBD2 (6 bases). This CDR3 is built from 17 residues. Germline V gives CDR1 PRHDT, CDR2 FYEKMQ (reference sequence). V shed 4 bases and J shed 2 bases, with 19 bases lying between them. CDR3 protein: CASSSSGWLATTDTQYF. CDR3 nucleotides: TGTGCCAGCAGCTCTTCAGGGTGGCTAGCGACCACAGATACGCAGTATTTT. Looking up the rest from reference TRBV13 and TRBJ2-3 gives the full variable domain: AAGVIQSPRHLIKEKRETATLKCYPIPRHDTVYWYQQGPGQDPQFLISFYEKMQSDKGSIPDRFSAQQFSDYHSELNMSSLELGDSALYFCASSSSGWLATTDTQYFGPGTRLTVL.

As regards this clonotype: A read error may explain this, as a much larger clone is one base away. This chain connects TRBV6-5 to TRBJ1-1; D is ambiguous. This CDR3 has 13 residues. V shed 2 bases and J shed 2 bases, with 6 bases lying between them. CDR1 and CDR2 from the germline V gene are MNHEY and SVGAGI. The CDR3 DNA follows: TGTGCCAGCAGTTACAAGGGAAACACTGAAGCTTTCTTT. Translating gives CASSYKGNTEAFF.

V and J are TRBV5-5 and TRBJ2-7; 10 positions agree with TRBD2. The V gene's germline CDR1 is SGHKS and CDR2 YYEKEE (reference sequence). With 0 bases clipped from V and 1 base from J, the junction kept 7 bases outside the gene matches. The CDR3 spans 17 residues. CDR3 amino acids: CASSLGLAGAGSYEQYF. Written as DNA, the CDR3 is TGTGCCAGCAGCTTGGGGCTAGCGGGAGCGGGATCCTACGAGCAGTACTTC.

Many counts were recorded for this clonotype. V usage is TRBV12-3 or TRBV12-4 and J usage is TRBJ2-1; possibly TRBD1 for D (5 bases). V lost 6 bases and J lost 4, with 7 bases in between. This CDR3 spans 12 amino acids. The chain's CDR3 is CASRQEYNEQFF. For the CDR3, the DNA is TGTGCCAGCAGACAGGAGTACAATGAGCAGTTCTTC.

This clonotype was found many times. This chain connects TRBV20-1 to TRBJ2-1; 10 bases agree with TRBD2. V dropped 0 bases and J dropped 15; count of bases not matched to a gene: 8. This CDR3 is 13 amino acids long. The germline V gene encodes CDR1 DFQATT and CDR2 SNEGSKA (reference sequence). The CDR3 spells CSARDLGSGRWFF. The CDR3, as DNA: TGCAGTGCTAGAGATCTTGGTAGCGGGAGGTGGTTCTTC.

This clonotype occurred many times. CDR3 loop: CASSFRTAGANVLTF. The CDR3 nucleotides are TGTGCCAGCAGCTTTCGGACGGCAGGAGCCAACGTCCTGACTTTC. The chain recombines TRBV7-9 with TRBJ2-6; D not certain. The ends were cut back, 3 bases at V and 7 bases at J, with 13 bases in the middle. Germline CDR1 and CDR2: SEHNR and FQNEAQ (reference sequence). The CDR3 has 15 residues.

In regard to this clonotype: Given a much more abundant clone one base away, this may be a read error. In DNA form, the CDR3 reads TGTGCCAGCAGCTTACCACAGGGATTGAACACTGAATCTTTCTTT. Its protein is CASSLPQGLNTESFF. The chain couples TRBV11-2 to TRBJ1-1, with D maybe TRBD1 (6 bases). The CDR3 runs 15 residues. Per the germline V gene, CDR1 is SGHAT and CDR2 is FQNNGV.

This clonotype came up many times. The chain has TRBV5-1 and TRBJ2-2; TRBD2 agrees at 8 bases. CDR3 length equals 15 residues. Per the germline V gene, CDR1 is SGHRS and CDR2 is YFSETQ. J lost 3 bases, V lost 2 bases, and 3 bases had no gene match. The CDR3, as DNA: TGCGCCAGCAGCTTTGCGGGAGGACACACCGGGGAGCTGTTTTTT. It encodes CASSFAGGHTGELFF. Looking up the rest from reference TRBV5-1 and TRBJ2-2 gives the full variable domain: KAGVTQTPRYLIKTRGQQVTLSCSPISGHRSVSWYQQTPGQGLQFLFEYFSETQRNKGNFPGRFSGRQFSNSRSEMNVSTLELGDSALYLCASSFAGGHTGELFFGEGSRLTVL.